A selection of T cell receptor beta chains follows, all from one sample in a study of PD-L1 blockade in urothelial cancer. Clones were sequenced by immunoSEQ multiplex PCR, and TCRdb holds only the in-frame ones, with some missing. The sample has 35,000 to 40,000 clones, around 85% seen once. The sequencing used PBMCs, collected around atezolizumab (anti-PD-L1) treatment. All receptors come from a man aged 80 or over with urothelial cancer. The CDR3 runs from the conserved cysteine through the conserved F or W. Clone size appears in some rows only: once, few, many, or a class for an expanded clone.

15 TRBJ2-7 - TRBV9 CASSVDGLQGYEQYF
15 TRBJ2-7 - TRBV18 CASSPLGQNSYEQYF
14 TRBJ2-3 - TRBV28 CASSYPRGTDTQYF
13 TRBJ2-1 - TRBV28 CASSPFRVDEQFF
16 TRBJ2-3 - TRBV11-2 CASSLTGAARSDTQYF
16 TRBJ2-7 - TRBV7-9 CASSLGTSGITYEQYF
16 TRBJ2-1 - TRBV4-3 CASSARTGGLMNEQFF
16 TRBJ2-7 - TRBV11-2 CASSPPGLAGSYEQYF
16 TRBJ2-3 - TRBV5-4 CASSGGGTSGTDTQYF
13 TRBJ2-7 - TRBV5-5 CASSFGPQPEQYF
16 TRBJ2-5 - TRBV15 CATSKRSTGGQETQYF
15 TRBJ2-1 - TRBV27 CASSLAGGSYNEQFF
14 TRBJ1-2 - TRBV6-1 CASSEDIRSYGYTF
14 TRBJ2-7 - TRBV4-3 CASSQVISAYEQYF
17 TRBJ1-5 - TRBV19 CASRPLGQGSGNQPQHF
17 TRBJ2-7 - TRBV5-1 CASSPQGGFDSRYEQYF
16 TRBJ2-6 - TRBV9 CASSPRTGAGANVLTF
15 TRBJ1-1 - TRBV5-1 CASSLMGQGLTEAFF
13 TRBJ2-1 - TRBV6-4 CASSAQPGLAEFF
18 TRBJ2-3 - TRBV14 CASSPPVFHPTSTDTQYF
14 TRBJ2-7 - TRBV4-2 CASSQDQAGYEQYF
13 TRBJ2-7 - TRBV10-2 CASSPGLVYEQYF
13 TRBJ2-5 - TRBV2 CASSRTRAETQYF
15 TRBJ1-3 - TRBV19 CASTNPRQGGYTIYF
13 TRBJ2-7 - TRBV29-1 CTPLGAGSYEQYF
14 TRBJ2-7 - TRBV4-3 CASSQDLSGLKQYF
12 TRBJ2-7 - TRBV5-6 CASSSTSYEQYF
14 TRBJ2-2 - TRBV11-3 CASSDIANTGELFF
11 TRBJ1-1 - TRBV6-6 CASSYSAEAFF
15 TRBJ1-1 - TRBV18 CASSPQAGRNTEAFF
17 TRBJ2-7 - TRBV7-9 CASSLSLARGQKYEQYF
13 TRBJ1-5 few TRBV30 CAWRGGGNQPQHF
13 TRBJ1-1 - TRBV4-3 CASSHTTGVEAFF
17 TRBJ2-1 - TRBV28 CASTSLVIQVRNNEQFF
19 TRBJ2-1 - TRBV4-1 CASSPSPILAGDDWDEQFF
16 TRBJ1-5 - TRBV7-9 CASSTGQGARSQPQHF
14 TRBJ2-3 - TRBV7-8 CASSLVARTDTQYF
16 TRBJ1-2 - TRBV28 CAGINRGLIIPYGYTF
15 TRBJ2-1 - TRBV7-2 CASSRSSGDYNEQFF
13 TRBJ1-2 - TRBV6-5 CASSSGGPYGYTF
15 TRBJ1-2 - TRBV5-6 CASSLERAPSLAPTF
13 TRBJ1-5 - TRBV11-2 CASSRGAGQPQHF
11 TRBJ1-1 - TRBV6-6 CAISRDTEAFF
13 TRBJ1-3 - TRBV5-6 CASSFQGGNTIYF
14 TRBJ2-7 - TRBV2 CASSGQGITYEQYF
16 TRBJ2-7 - TRBV5-6 CASSLVSTGGGYEQYF
14 TRBJ2-7 - TRBV5-8 CASSSSTGTYEQYF
18 TRBJ2-6 - TRBV30 CAWSLRTGGTSGANVLTF
16 TRBJ2-2 - TRBV10-1 CASSRTSGGNTGELFF
11 TRBJ2-3 once TRBV6-5 CASGLRDTQYF
14 TRBJ2-2 - TRBV30 CAWGQGVNTGELFF
16 TRBJ2-7 - TRBV7-2 CASSLSLAGAGYEQYF